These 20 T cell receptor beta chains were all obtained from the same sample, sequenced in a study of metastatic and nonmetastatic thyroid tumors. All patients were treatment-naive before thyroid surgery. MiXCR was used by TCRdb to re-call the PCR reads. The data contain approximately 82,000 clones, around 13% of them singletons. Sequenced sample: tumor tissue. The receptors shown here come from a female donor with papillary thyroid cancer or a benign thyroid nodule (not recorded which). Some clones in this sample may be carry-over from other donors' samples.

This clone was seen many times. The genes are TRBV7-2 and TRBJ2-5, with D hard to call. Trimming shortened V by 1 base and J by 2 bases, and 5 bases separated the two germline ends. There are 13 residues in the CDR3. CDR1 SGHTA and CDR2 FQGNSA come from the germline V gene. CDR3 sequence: CASSLVSQETQYF. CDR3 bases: TGTGCCAGCAGCTTAGTCAGTCAAGAGACCCAGTACTTC.

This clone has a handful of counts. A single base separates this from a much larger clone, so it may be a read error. This chain's CDR3 is CASSRAILITGELFF. The CDR3 DNA reads as TGTGCCAGCAGTAGGGCTATATTGATAACCGGGGAGCTGTTTTTT. The chain uses TRBV6-1 and TRBJ2-2, with unresolved D. Trimming removed 5 bases from V and 5 bases from J, with 15 bases in between. Germline-derived CDR1 and CDR2 are MNHNS and SASEGT. This CDR3 region has 15 residues.

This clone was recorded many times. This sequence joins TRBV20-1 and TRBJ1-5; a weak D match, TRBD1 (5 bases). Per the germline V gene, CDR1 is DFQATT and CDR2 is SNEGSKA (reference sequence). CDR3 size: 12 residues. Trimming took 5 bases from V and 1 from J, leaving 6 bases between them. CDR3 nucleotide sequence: TGCAGTGCTTGGGACAGCAATCAGCCCCAGCATTTT. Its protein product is CSAWDSNQPQHF.

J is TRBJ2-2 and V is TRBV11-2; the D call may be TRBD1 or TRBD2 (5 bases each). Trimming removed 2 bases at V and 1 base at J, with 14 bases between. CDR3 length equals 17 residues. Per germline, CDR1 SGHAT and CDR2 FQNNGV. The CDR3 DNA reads TGTGCCAGCAGCTTACACGGGGCTATCAGGAACACCGGGGAGCTGTTTTTT. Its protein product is CASSLHGAIRNTGELFF.

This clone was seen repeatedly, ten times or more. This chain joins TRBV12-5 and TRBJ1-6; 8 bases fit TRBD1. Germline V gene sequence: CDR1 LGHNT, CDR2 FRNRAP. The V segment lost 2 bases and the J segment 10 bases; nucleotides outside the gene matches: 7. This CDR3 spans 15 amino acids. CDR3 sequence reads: CASGLTGGFGSPLHF. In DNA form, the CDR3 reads TGTGCTAGTGGTTTGACAGGGGGATTCGGATCACCCCTCCACTTT.

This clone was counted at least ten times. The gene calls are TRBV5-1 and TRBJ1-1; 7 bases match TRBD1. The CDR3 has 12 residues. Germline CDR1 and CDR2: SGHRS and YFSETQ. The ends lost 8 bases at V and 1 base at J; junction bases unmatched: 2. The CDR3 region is CASRTGNTEAFF. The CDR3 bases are TGCGCCAGTAGGACAGGGAACACTGAAGCTTTCTTT.

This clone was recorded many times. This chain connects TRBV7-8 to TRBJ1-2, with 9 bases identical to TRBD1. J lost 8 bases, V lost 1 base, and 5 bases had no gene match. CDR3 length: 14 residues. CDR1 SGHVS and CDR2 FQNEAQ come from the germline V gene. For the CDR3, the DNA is TGTGCCAGCAGCTTAGGGGACAGGGTAGGAGGCTACACCTTC. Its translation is CASSLGDRVGGYTF.

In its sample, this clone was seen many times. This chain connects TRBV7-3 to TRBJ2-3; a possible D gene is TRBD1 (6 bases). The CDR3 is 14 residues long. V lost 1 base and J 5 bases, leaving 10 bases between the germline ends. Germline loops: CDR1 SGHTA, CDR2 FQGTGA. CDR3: CASSLRGQGDTQYF. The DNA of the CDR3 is TGTGCCAGCAGCTTAAGGGGGCAGGGAGATACGCAGTATTTT.

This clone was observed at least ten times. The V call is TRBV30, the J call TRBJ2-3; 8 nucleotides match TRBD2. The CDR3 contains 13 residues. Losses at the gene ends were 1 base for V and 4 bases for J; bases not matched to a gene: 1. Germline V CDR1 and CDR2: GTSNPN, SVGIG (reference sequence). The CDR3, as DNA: TGTGCCTGGAGTGCGGGACTAGCAGATACGCAGTATTTT. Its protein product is CAWSAGLADTQYF.

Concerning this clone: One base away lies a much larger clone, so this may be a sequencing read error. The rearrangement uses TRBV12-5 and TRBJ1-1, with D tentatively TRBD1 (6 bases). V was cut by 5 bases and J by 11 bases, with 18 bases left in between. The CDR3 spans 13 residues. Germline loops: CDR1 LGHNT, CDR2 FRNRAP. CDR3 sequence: CASGLYHTGSAFF. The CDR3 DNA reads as TGTGCTAGTGGTCTCTACCATACAGGGAGCGCTTTCTTT.

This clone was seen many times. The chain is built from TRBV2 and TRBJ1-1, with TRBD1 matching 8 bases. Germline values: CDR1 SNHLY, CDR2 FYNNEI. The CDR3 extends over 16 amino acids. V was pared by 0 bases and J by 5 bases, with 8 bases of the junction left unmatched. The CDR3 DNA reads TGTGCCAGCAGTGAAGCGCTTGTCACAGGGGGAACTGAAGCTTTCTTT. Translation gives CASSEALVTGGTEAFF. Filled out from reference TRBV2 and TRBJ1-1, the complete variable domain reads EPEVTQTPSHQVTQMGQEVILRCVPISNHLYFYWYRQILGQKVEFLVSFYNNEISEKSEIFDDQFSVERPDGSNFTLKIRSTKLEDSAMYFCASSEALVTGGTEAFFGQGTRLTVV.

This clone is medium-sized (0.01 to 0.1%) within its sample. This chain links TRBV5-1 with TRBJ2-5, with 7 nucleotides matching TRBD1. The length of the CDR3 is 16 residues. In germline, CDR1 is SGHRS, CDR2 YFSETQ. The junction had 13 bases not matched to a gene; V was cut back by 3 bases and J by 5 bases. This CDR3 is CASSSGQVGLGETQYF. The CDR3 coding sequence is TGCGCCAGCAGCTCAGGACAGGTTGGGTTGGGGGAGACCCAGTACTTC.

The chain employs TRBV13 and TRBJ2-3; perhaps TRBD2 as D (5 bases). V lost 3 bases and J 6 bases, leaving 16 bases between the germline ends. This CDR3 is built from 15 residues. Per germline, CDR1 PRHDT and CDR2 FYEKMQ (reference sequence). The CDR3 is CASSFPVGPGDTQYF. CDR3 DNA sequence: TGTGCCAGCAGCTTTCCGGTAGGTCCGGGGGATACGCAGTATTTT.

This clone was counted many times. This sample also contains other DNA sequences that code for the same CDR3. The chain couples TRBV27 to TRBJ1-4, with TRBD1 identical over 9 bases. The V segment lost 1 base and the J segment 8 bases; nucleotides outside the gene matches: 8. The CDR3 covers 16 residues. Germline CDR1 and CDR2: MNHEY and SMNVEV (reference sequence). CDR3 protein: CASSLLTGGAREKLFF. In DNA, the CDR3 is TGTGCCAGCAGTTTATTAACAGGGGGCGCGAGGGAAAAACTGTTTTTT. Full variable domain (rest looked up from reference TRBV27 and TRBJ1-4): EAQVTQNPRYLITVTGKKLTVTCSQNMNHEYMSWYRQDPGLGLRQIYYSMNVEVTDKGDVPEGYKVSRKEKRNFPLILESPSPNQTSLYFCASSLLTGGAREKLFFGSGTQLSVL.

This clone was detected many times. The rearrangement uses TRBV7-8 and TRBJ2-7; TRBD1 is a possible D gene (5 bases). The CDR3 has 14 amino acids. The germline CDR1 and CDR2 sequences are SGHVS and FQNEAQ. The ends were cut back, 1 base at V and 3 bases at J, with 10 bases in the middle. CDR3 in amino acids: CASSLGGYVYEQYF. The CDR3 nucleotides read TGTGCCAGCAGCTTAGGGGGCTACGTCTACGAGCAGTACTTC.

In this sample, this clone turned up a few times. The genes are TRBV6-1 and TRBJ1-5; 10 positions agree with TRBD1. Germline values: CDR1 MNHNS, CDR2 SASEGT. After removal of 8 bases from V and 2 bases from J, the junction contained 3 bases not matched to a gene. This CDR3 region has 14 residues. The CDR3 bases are TGTGCCAGCCTGGGGACAGGGGGCAATCAGCCCCAGCATTTT. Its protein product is CASLGTGGNQPQHF.

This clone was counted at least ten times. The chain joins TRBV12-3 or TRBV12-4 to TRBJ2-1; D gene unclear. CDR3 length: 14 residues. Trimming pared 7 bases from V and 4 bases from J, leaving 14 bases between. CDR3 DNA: TGTGCCAGCACAATGAAAAGGCGATACAATGAGCAGTTCTTC. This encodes CASTMKRRYNEQFF.

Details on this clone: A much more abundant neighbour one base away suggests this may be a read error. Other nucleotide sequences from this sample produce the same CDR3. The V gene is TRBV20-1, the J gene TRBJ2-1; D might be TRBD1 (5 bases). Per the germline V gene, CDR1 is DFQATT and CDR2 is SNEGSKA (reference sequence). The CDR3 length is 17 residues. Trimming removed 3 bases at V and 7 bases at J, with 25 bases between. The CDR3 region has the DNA TGCAGTGCTAGTAGGGGATGGGTCGCTAGTGGGTCAAATGAGCAGTTCTTC. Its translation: CSASRGWVASGSNEQFF.

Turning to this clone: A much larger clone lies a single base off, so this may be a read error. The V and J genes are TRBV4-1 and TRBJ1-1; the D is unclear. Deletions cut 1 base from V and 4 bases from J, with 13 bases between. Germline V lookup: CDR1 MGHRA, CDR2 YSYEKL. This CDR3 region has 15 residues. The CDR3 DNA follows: TGCGCCAGCAGCCAAGTCATGGGGAGCGGCACTGAAGCTTTCTTT. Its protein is CASSQVMGSGTEAFF.

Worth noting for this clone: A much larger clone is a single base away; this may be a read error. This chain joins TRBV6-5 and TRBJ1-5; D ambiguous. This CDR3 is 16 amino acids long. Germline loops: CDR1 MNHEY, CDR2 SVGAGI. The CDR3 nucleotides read TGTGCCAGCAGTTCAGGTGGAGCCGCTAGGACTCAGCCCAAGCATTTT. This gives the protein CASSSGGAARTQPKHF.